The 20 T cell receptor beta chains given below trace back to one sample, sequenced in a study of T cell changes during pregnancy in multiple sclerosis. The assay was immunoSEQ multiplex PCR, and TCRdb's table has in-frame clones only and misses some. The data show about 92,000 clones, roughly 92% seen once. The material was peripheral blood, obtained in the first trimester of pregnancy. These receptors originate from a female donor with multiple sclerosis, enrolled in a pregnancy study.

CDR3 loop: CASSLGRGRYNEQFF. Here the CDR3 DNA reads TGTGCCAGCAGCTTGGGGAGGGGACGCTACAATGAGCAGTTCTTC. V is TRBV7-9 and J is TRBJ2-1; 7 bases match TRBD2. After removal of 3 bases from V and 3 bases from J, the junction contained 5 bases not matched to a gene. Germline CDR1 and CDR2: SEHNR and FQNEAQ (reference sequence). This CDR3 has 15 amino acids.

The chain recombines TRBV2 with TRBJ2-7; possibly TRBD2 for D (6 bases). Between the trimmed V and J ends, which lost 6 bases and 6 bases, there was a span of 21 bases. This CDR3 spans 15 amino acids. Germline CDR1 SNHLY, CDR2 FYNNEI. The CDR3 DNA is TGTGCCAGCAGAATAAGCGGAGGGCCTCACCCCGAGCAGTACTTC. Translating it yields CASRISGGPHPEQYF.

The chain couples TRBV14 to TRBJ1-2; possibly TRBD1 for D (5 bases). Germline CDR1 reads SGHDN; CDR2 reads FVKESK. The ends were cut back, 4 bases at V and 6 bases at J, with 18 bases in the middle. This CDR3 has 15 residues. CDR3 DNA: TGTGCCAGCAGCCTACAGGTTTTGGGTACCGATGGCTACACCTTC. Residues: CASSLQVLGTDGYTF. Supplemented by reference TRBV14 and TRBJ1-2, the full variable domain reads EAGVTQFPSHSVIEKGQTVTLRCDPISGHDNLYWYRRVMGKEIKFLLHFVKESKQDESGMPNNRFLAERTGGTYSTLKVQPAELEDSGVYFCASSLQVLGTDGYTFGSGTRLTVV.

J is TRBJ2-3 and V is TRBV7-9; D gene uncertain. Germline lookup yields CDR1 SEHNR and CDR2 FQNEAQ (reference sequence). This CDR3 has 14 residues. V was clipped by 5 bases and J by 0 bases, with 9 bases between them. The CDR3 reads CASSLEKSTDTQYF. DNA of the CDR3: TGTGCCAGCAGCCTGGAGAAGAGCACAGATACGCAGTATTTT.

This chain uses TRBV27 with TRBJ2-7; TRBD2 aligns across 8 bases. The germline gives CDR1 MNHEY, CDR2 SMNVEV (reference sequence). The CDR3 runs to 16 residues. The J segment lost 0 bases and the V segment lost 2 bases, leaving 6 bases of the junction unmatched. Here the CDR3 DNA reads TGTGCCAGCAGTTTAAGCGGGGGCGGCACCTCCTACGAGCAGTACTTC. This gives the protein CASSLSGGGTSYEQYF.

This clone came up a few times. The chain employs TRBV19 and TRBJ2-7; 9 bases agree with TRBD1. This CDR3 contains 15 residues. Looked up from germline, CDR1 is LNHDA and CDR2 is SQIVND (reference sequence). V was pared by 7 bases and J by 5 bases, with 12 bases of the junction left unmatched. The CDR3 DNA reads TGTGCCAGTACCCTCACGGGGGACAGGGCTAACGAGCAGTACTTC. This sequence encodes CASTLTGDRANEQYF.

V is TRBV29-1 and J is TRBJ2-4, with 9 positions matching TRBD1. The ends lost 7 bases at V and 6 bases at J; junction bases unmatched: 13. This CDR3 contains 15 residues. Germline V gene data show CDR1 as SQVTM and CDR2 as ANQGSEA. The CDR3 DNA reads TGCAGCGCTAAACCGGGACAGGGTTTCTTAAACATTCAGTACTTC. This translates into CSAKPGQGFLNIQYF.

The genes are TRBV5-1 and TRBJ2-3; TRBD1 is a possible D gene (6 bases). V was trimmed by 1 base and J by 4 bases, leaving 13 bases between them. Germline values: CDR1 SGHRS, CDR2 YFSETQ. CDR3 size: 15 residues. CDR3 sequence: CASSLRQDLADTQYF. The CDR3 nucleotides are TGCGCCAGCAGCTTGAGACAGGACCTCGCAGATACGCAGTATTTT.

The chain is built from TRBV4-1 and TRBJ1-1, with 7 bases aligning to TRBD1. Germline V gives CDR1 MGHRA, CDR2 YSYEKL. V lost 4 bases to trimming and J lost 0 bases; unmatched junction nucleotides: 11. This CDR3 has 17 residues. CDR3 residues: CASSPRISTGLNTEAFF. In nucleotides, the CDR3 is TGCGCCAGCAGCCCCCGAATATCGACAGGGTTGAACACTGAAGCTTTCTTT.

This sequence joins TRBV29-1 and TRBJ2-1; D might be TRBD2 (6 bases). Germline lookup yields CDR1 SQVTM and CDR2 ANQGSEA. V was cut by 3 bases and J by 2 bases, with 11 bases left in between. The CDR3 runs to 14 residues. The CDR3 here is CSVELEGPYNEQFF. The CDR3 bases are TGCAGCGTTGAGTTGGAGGGCCCCTACAATGAGCAGTTCTTC.

The rearrangement uses TRBV9 and TRBJ1-4; D is possibly TRBD1 (6 bases). V was trimmed by 0 bases and J by 5 bases, leaving 20 bases between them. This CDR3 comprises 18 residues. Germline loops: CDR1 SGDLS, CDR2 YYNGEE. The CDR3, as DNA: TGTGCCAGCAGCGTAGGAGGCCGGGACACAAGGGGAAATGAAAAACTGTTTTTT. It translates to CASSVGGRDTRGNEKLFF. The full variable domain, with the rest looked up from reference TRBV9 and TRBJ1-4, is DSGVTQTPKHLITATGQRVTLRCSPRSGDLSVYWYQQSLDQGLQFLIQYYNGEERAKGNILERFSAQQFPDLHSELNLSSLELGDSALYFCASSVGGRDTRGNEKLFFGSGTQLSVL.

This clone was found a few times. The chain carries TRBV27 and TRBJ2-7; TRBD2 agrees at 7 bases. Germline V CDR1 and CDR2: MNHEY, SMNVEV (reference sequence). V lost 4 bases, J lost 1 base, and 4 bases stayed unmatched. CDR3 size: 14 residues. The CDR3 reads CASSSGLESYEQYF. The CDR3, as DNA: TGTGCCAGCAGTTCAGGACTAGAGTCCTACGAGCAGTACTTC.

The V and J genes are TRBV30 and TRBJ1-2; unclear D gene. CDR1 is GTSNPN, CDR2 SVGIG, per germline (reference sequence). V lost 0 bases, J lost 2 bases, and 7 bases lay in between. This CDR3 has 13 residues. The CDR3 sequence is CAWSVNSNYGYTF. CDR3 sequence (DNA): TGTGCCTGGAGTGTAAATTCAAACTATGGCTACACCTTC.

The rearrangement joins TRBV29-1 to TRBJ2-1; TRBD2 is a possible D gene (6 bases). The germline V and J ends were trimmed by 8 bases and 12 bases, with 20 bases remaining between them. There are 12 residues in the CDR3. The germline gives CDR1 SQVTM, CDR2 ANQGSEA. The CDR3 here is CSLRTTWAGQFF. CDR3 DNA sequence: TGCAGCTTAAGGACTACTTGGGCGGGGCAGTTCTTC.

The chain uses TRBV5-5 and TRBJ2-5; 8 bases align to TRBD2. The trim removed 0 bases at V and 5 bases at J, leaving 3 bases unmatched. The CDR3 consists of 14 residues. Germline assignment: CDR1 SGHKS and CDR2 YYEKEE (reference sequence). The CDR3, as DNA: TGTGCCAGCAGCTTGGGACTAGCGATGGAGACCCAGTACTTC. Translating gives CASSLGLAMETQYF.

The chain carries TRBV7-9 and TRBJ2-1, with D possibly matching TRBD1 (6 bases). CDR3 length: 18 amino acids. Trimming pared 2 bases from V and 3 bases from J, leaving 20 bases between. Looked up from germline, CDR1 is SEHNR and CDR2 is FQNEAQ (reference sequence). This CDR3 reads CASSLRWRYRDGYNEQFF. CDR3 in DNA: TGTGCCAGCAGCTTACGGTGGCGCTACAGGGATGGCTACAATGAGCAGTTCTTC.

The gene calls are TRBV28 and TRBJ2-2; 9 bases map to TRBD2. Unmatched junction bases numbered 13, after V lost 6 bases and J lost 8 bases. Germline V gene sequence: CDR1 MDHEN, CDR2 SYDVKM. The CDR3 loop spans 16 amino acids. CDR3: CASSPRGGRASGELFF. The CDR3 nucleotides read TGTGCCAGCAGCCCGAGGGGCGGGAGGGCATCAGGGGAGCTGTTTTTT.

The chain carries TRBV30 and TRBJ1-1, with TRBD1 as a possible D gene (6 bases). With 5 bases removed from V and 3 bases from J, the gap between germline ends came to 13 bases. Germline assignment: CDR1 GTSNPN and CDR2 SVGIG (reference sequence). This CDR3 is 13 amino acids long. CDR3 sequence: CAWFRGEDTEAFF. Written as DNA, the CDR3 is TGTGCCTGGTTCAGGGGAGAGGACACTGAAGCTTTCTTT. Drawing the rest from reference TRBV30 and TRBJ1-1, the complete variable domain is SQTIHQWPATLVQPVGSPLSLECTVEGTSNPNLYWYRQAAGRGLQLLFYSVGIGQISSEVPQNLSASRPQDRQFILSSKKLLLSDSGFYLCAWFRGEDTEAFFGQGTRLTVV.

The gene calls are TRBV28 and TRBJ1-2, with a possible D match to TRBD1 (6 bases). V gave up 6 bases and J gave up 8 bases, with 13 bases separating them. The CDR3 has 12 amino acids. The germline V gene encodes CDR1 MDHEN and CDR2 SYDVKM. The CDR3 sequence is CASSSSGAGYTF. For the CDR3, the DNA is TGTGCCAGCAGCTCCTCAGGGGCCGGCTACACCTTC.

This clone showed up just a few times. V usage is TRBV12-1 and J usage is TRBJ2-7; the table calls TRBD2, which could not be checked here. TRBV12-1 is recorded as a pseudogene. This CDR3 has 14 residues. The CDR3 here is CASSQVAAPFFQYF. The DNA of the CDR3 is TGTGCCAGCAGTCAAGTTGCGGCCCCCTTCTTTCAGTACTTC.